The text below deals with one TCR beta chain. Profiled with immunoSEQ multiplex PCR; TCRdb holds only in-frame clones, not every one. Among fewer than 150,000 clones listed, around 90% were seen once. These data belong to a study of blood T cell repertoires in COVID-19. This sequence was found in a human donor in a cohort sampled during active COVID-19. The sequencing input was peripheral blood.

CDR3 sequence reads: CASNPARTPHTEAFF. CDR3 bases: TGTGCCAGCAACCCCGCGCGGACACCTCACACTGAAGCTTTCTTT. The chain has TRBV21-1 and TRBJ1-1; the D segment call TRBD1 is taken from the table without a DNA check. TRBV21-1 is noted as a pseudogene. This CDR3 contains 15 residues.